This is a list of T cell receptor beta chains from one sample in a study of control samples from healthy donors and cancer patients. Generated by immunoSEQ multiplex PCR, the TCRdb table keeps only in-frame clones and is missing some. The table lists some 150,000 clones, about nine tenths of them singletons. The sequenced material came from blood. These receptors all stem from a man aged 25-45 years in good health. The CDR3 runs from the conserved cysteine through the conserved F or W. The D gene is left open where the match is weak. Where a row states a size, it is once, few, many or the class of an expanded clone; other rows omit it.

v_call,cdr3_length,j_call,d_call,clone_size,cdr3_aa,cdr3_nt
TRBV30,16,TRBJ2-3,TRBD2,-,CAWSVRGWGLGDTQYF,TGTGCCTGGAGTGTACGGGGCTGGGGACTAGGGGATACGCAGTATTTT
TRBV5-1,14,TRBJ1-1,-,-,CASSLGGLGTEAFF,TGCGCCAGCAGCTTGGGGGGGCTAGGCACTGAAGCTTTCTTT
TRBV27,13,TRBJ1-2,-,-,CASSLRGRSGYTF,TGTGCCAGCAGTTTGAGGGGACGATCCGGCTACACCTTC
TRBV5-6,12,TRBJ2-1,-,-,CASSLGLTARFF,TGTGCCAGCAGCTTGGGCTTAACAGCGCGGTTCTTC
TRBV24-1,16,TRBJ1-5,-,-,CATSSAGTTSNQPQHF,TGTGCCACCAGCTCCGCCGGGACAACTAGCAATCAGCCCCAGCATTTT
TRBV19,13,TRBJ2-3,-,-,CASRAASTDTQYF,TGTGCCAGTAGGGCCGCGAGCACAGATACGCAGTATTTT
TRBV10-3,13,TRBJ2-3,TRBD1,-,CAISGQGADTQYF,TGTGCCATCAGTGGCCAGGGGGCAGATACGCAGTATTTT
TRBV24-1,20,TRBJ1-1,-,-,CATSDSPELNRASTNTEAFF,TGTGCCACCAGTGATTCCCCGGAATTAAACAGGGCCAGCACGAACACTGAAGCTTTCTTT
TRBV9,13,TRBJ2-5,-,-,CASAKGGQETQYF,TGTGCCAGCGCCAAGGGGGGGCAAGAGACCCAGTACTTC
TRBV2,14,TRBJ2-2,-,once,CASTPQRVSGELFF,TGTGCCAGCACCCCTCAGAGGGTTTCCGGGGAGCTGTTTTTT
TRBV7-2,15,TRBJ1-2,-,-,CASSLYGGRDYGYTF,TGTGCCAGCAGCTTATACGGGGGAAGGGACTATGGCTACACCTTC
TRBV7-2,15,TRBJ2-7,-,-,CASSLTSQTSYEQYF,TGTGCCAGCAGCTTAACTAGCCAAACTTCCTACGAGCAGTACTTC
TRBV7-9,12,TRBJ1-5,-,once,CASSPGSQPQHF,TGTGCCAGCAGCCCCGGGAGTCAGCCCCAGCATTTT
TRBV3-1/TRBV3-2,13,TRBJ2-5,-,-,CASSQVRQGTQYF,TGTGCCAGCAGCCAAGTCCGCCAAGGGACCCAGTACTTC
TRBV18,14,TRBJ1-2,-,once,CASSPTDVNYGYTF,TGTGCCAGCTCACCAACGGACGTAAACTATGGCTACACCTTC
TRBV7-7,13,TRBJ1-1,-,-,CASSRQINTEAFF,TGTGCCAGCAGCCGACAGATAAACACTGAAGCTTTCTTT